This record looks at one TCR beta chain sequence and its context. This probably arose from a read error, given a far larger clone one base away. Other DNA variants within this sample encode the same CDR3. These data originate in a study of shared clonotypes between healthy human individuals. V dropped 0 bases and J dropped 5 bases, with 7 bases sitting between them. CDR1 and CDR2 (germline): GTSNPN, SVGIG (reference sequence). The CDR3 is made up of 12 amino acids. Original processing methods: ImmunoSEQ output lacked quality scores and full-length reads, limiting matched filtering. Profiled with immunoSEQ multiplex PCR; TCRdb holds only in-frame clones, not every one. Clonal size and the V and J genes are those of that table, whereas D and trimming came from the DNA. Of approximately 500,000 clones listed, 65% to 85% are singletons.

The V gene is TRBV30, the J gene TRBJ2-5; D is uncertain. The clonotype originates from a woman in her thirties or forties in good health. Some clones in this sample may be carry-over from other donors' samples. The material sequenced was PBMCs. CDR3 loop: CAWSVLGETQYF. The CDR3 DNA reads TGTGCCTGGAGTGTATTGGGGGAGACCCAGTACTTC.